Below, 11 T cell receptor beta chains from the same sample are listed, as sequenced in a study of cytomegalovirus exposure and HLA in healthy donors. The PCR ran on 60 Vbeta and 13 Jbeta primers. TCRdb keeps only in-frame clones here, not all; method: immunoSEQ multiplex PCR. This repertoire comprises more than 45,000 clones; its ten largest clones make up roughly 4%. The sequenced sample was PBMCs. These receptors were obtained from a male donor in good health and CMV-seronegative.

The rearrangement links TRBV6-5 to TRBJ1-2, with D perhaps matching TRBD1 (5 bases). The CDR3 is made up of 12 amino acids. Germline values: CDR1 MNHEY, CDR2 SVGAGI. Trimming took 2 bases from V and 8 from J, leaving 9 bases between them. CDR3 DNA: TGTGCCAGCAGTTACGGGGGAGGGGGCTACACCTTC. Translating it yields CASSYGGGGYTF.

The rearrangement uses TRBV6-4 and TRBJ2-7; possible D gene TRBD1, 6 bases. Germline CDR1 and CDR2: MRHNA and SNTAGT. The V end lost 0 bases, the J end lost 3 bases, and 15 bases lay between the germline ends. This CDR3 region has 16 residues. CDR3 DNA sequence: TGTGCCAGCAGTGACTCGGATCCAAGGGGGATCTACGAGCAGTACTTC. This gives the protein CASSDSDPRGIYEQYF.

V usage is TRBV5-1 and J usage is TRBJ2-5; 8 positions agree with TRBD2. CDR1 is SGHRS and CDR2 is YFSETQ in the germline V gene. The CDR3 is 14 amino acids. Trimming cost V 4 bases and J 3 bases; bases outside gene matches: 5. For the CDR3, the DNA is TGCGCCAGCAGCCTGACTAGCGTGGAAGAGACCCAGTACTTC. It is translated as CASSLTSVEETQYF.

The chain links TRBV15 to TRBJ2-2; 9 bases are a match to TRBD1. After removal of 3 bases from V and 6 bases from J, the junction contained 11 bases not matched to a gene. Germline-derived CDR1 and CDR2 are LNHNV and YYDKDF (reference sequence). The CDR3 runs to 17 residues. CDR3 amino acids: CATSSHPPGQGAGELFF. The CDR3 nucleotides are TGTGCCACCAGCAGTCATCCTCCGGGACAGGGCGCCGGGGAGCTGTTTTTT.

The V call is TRBV18, the J call TRBJ1-3, with D maybe TRBD1 (5 bases). Trimming removed 5 bases at V and 6 bases at J, with 17 bases between. CDR3 length equals 15 residues. Germline CDR1 is KGHSH and CDR2 is LQKENI. CDR3 DNA sequence: TGTGCCAGCTCATCAGGGCCGGATCCTAAAAACACCATATATTTT. Protein: CASSSGPDPKNTIYF.

The chain uses TRBV7-8 and TRBJ2-7; D is uncertain. CDR3 length equals 13 residues. Looked up from germline, CDR1 is SGHVS and CDR2 is FQNEAQ. V shed 7 bases and J shed 6 bases, with 16 bases lying between them. The CDR3 nucleotides are TGTGCCAGCACCACAGCAAAAATCTCCGAGCAGTACTTC. Residues: CASTTAKISEQYF.

The rearrangement links TRBV27 to TRBJ2-1, with a tentative D call TRBD2 (6 bases). CDR1 is MNHEY and CDR2 is SMNVEV in the germline V gene (reference sequence). V shed 2 bases and J shed 1 base, with 15 bases lying between them. The CDR3 contains 17 residues. CDR3 sequence (DNA): TGTGCCAGCAGTTTAGACCCCTGGGCGGGATCCTACAATGAGCAGTTCTTC. As protein: CASSLDPWAGSYNEQFF.

V and J are TRBV29-1 and TRBJ1-2; D uncertain. V shed 7 bases and J shed 8 bases, with 20 bases lying between them. The germline gives CDR1 SQVTM, CDR2 ANQGSEA. The CDR3 loop spans 13 amino acids. CDR3 nucleotide sequence: TGCAGCGCTCCGAGCCCTGAGCGAGGGGGCTACACCTTC. Translated, it gives CSAPSPERGGYTF.

The chain links TRBV4-3 to TRBJ2-1, with TRBD2 identical over 9 bases. CDR1 is LGHNA, CDR2 YSLEER, per germline. Trimming took 0 bases from V and 7 from J; bases not matched to a gene: 13. The CDR3 totals 18 residues. The CDR3, as DNA: TGCGCCAGCAGCCAAGAATTCATGCGGGGGGGCCTTGGAAATGAGCAGTTCTTC. Protein product: CASSQEFMRGGLGNEQFF.

The V gene is TRBV6-1, the J gene TRBJ2-7, with 13 bases matching TRBD2. CDR1 and CDR2 from the germline V gene are MNHNS and SASEGT. Losses at the gene ends were 2 bases for V and 6 bases for J; bases not matched to a gene: 4. The CDR3 covers 15 residues. The CDR3 DNA reads TGTGCCAGCAGTGAAACTAGCGGGAGGGCGGTCGAGCAGTACTTC. It yields the protein CASSETSGRAVEQYF.

V gene TRBV12-2 combines with J gene TRBJ1-5; the DNA was not used to check the table's D call, TRBD1. TRBV12-2 is designated a pseudogene. The CDR3 has 18 residues. In DNA, the CDR3 is TGTGCAAGTCGCTTAGGGGGACAGGGTAGGGAGCGTGGTCAGCACCAGCATTTT. This codes for CASRLGGQGRERGQHQHF.